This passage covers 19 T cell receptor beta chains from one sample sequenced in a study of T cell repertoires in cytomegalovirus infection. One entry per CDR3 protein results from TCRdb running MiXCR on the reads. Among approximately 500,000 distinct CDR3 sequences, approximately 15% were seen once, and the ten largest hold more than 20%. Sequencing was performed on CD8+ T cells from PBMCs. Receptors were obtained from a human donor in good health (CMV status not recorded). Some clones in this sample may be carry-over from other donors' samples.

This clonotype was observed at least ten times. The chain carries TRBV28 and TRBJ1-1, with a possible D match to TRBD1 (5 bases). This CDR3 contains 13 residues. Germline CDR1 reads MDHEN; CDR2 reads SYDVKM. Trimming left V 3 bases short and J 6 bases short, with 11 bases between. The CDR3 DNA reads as TGTGCCAGCAGTTTCGGGGGACGGGCTGAAGCTTTCTTT. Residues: CASSFGGRAEAFF.

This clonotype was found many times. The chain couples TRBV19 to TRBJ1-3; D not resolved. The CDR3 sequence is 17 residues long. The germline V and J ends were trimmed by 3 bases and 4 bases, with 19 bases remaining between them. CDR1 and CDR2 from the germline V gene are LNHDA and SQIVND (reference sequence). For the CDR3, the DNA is TGTGCCAGTAGTATCCAGGAGGCGGCGACCTTCGGAAACACCATATATTTT. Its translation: CASSIQEAATFGNTIYF.

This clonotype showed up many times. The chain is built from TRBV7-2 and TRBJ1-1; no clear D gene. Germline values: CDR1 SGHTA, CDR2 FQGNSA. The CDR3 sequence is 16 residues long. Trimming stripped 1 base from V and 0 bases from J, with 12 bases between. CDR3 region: CASSLVVGYVNTEAFF. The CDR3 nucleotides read TGTGCCAGCAGCTTAGTAGTGGGTTACGTGAACACTGAAGCTTTCTTT.

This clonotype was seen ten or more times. The CDR3 sequence: CASSLLASGMIETQYF. The CDR3 nucleotides read TGTGCCAGCAGCTTGCTGGCTAGCGGGATGATAGAGACCCAGTACTTC. V gene TRBV7-2 combines with J gene TRBJ2-5; 9 bases match TRBD2. The V gene's germline CDR1 is SGHTA and CDR2 FQGNSA. This CDR3 comprises 16 residues. Losses at the gene ends were 3 bases for V and 4 bases for J; bases not matched to a gene: 9.

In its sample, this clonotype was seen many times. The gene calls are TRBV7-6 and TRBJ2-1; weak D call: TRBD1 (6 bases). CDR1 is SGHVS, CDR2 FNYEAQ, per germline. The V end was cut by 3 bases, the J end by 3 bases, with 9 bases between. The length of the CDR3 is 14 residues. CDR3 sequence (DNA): TGTGCCAGCAGCTTGGGGACATACTACAATGAGCAGTTCTTC. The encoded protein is CASSLGTYYNEQFF.

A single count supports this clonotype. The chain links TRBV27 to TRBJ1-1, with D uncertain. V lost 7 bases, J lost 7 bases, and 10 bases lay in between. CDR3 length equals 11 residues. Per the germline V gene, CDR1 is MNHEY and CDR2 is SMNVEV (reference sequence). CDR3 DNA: TGTGCCAGCAACAAAGGTCTTGAAGCTTTCTTT. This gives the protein CASNKGLEAFF.

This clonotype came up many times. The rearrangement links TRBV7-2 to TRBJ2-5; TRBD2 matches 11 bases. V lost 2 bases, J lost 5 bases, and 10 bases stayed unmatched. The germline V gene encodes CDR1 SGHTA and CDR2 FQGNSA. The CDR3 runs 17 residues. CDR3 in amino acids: CASSLPGLAAYQETQYF. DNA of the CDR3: TGTGCCAGCAGCTTACCGGGACTAGCGGCCTATCAGGAGACCCAGTACTTC.

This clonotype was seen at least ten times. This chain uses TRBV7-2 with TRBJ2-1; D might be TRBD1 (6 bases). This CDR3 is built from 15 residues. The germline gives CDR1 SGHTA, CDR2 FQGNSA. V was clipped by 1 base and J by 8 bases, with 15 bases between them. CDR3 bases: TGTGCCAGCAGCTTAGTGGGGGCGAGCGGCGATGAGCAGTTCTTC. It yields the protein CASSLVGASGDEQFF.

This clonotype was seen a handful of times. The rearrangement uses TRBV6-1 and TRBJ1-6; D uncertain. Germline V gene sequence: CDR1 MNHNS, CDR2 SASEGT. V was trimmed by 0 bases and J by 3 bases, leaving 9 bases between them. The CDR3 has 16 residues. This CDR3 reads CASSEARRSYNSPLHF. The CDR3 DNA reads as TGTGCCAGCAGTGAAGCGCGAAGGAGCTATAATTCACCCCTCCACTTT.

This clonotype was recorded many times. The CDR3 loop reads CASRTSGRALAETQYF. The CDR3 region has the DNA TGCGCCAGTCGGACTAGCGGGAGGGCCCTCGCGGAGACCCAGTACTTC. The chain couples TRBV4-1 to TRBJ2-5; 15 nucleotides align to TRBD2. J was trimmed by 5 bases and V by 9 bases; bases with no gene match: 10. From germline, CDR1 is MGHRA and CDR2 YSYEKL. This CDR3 region has 16 residues.

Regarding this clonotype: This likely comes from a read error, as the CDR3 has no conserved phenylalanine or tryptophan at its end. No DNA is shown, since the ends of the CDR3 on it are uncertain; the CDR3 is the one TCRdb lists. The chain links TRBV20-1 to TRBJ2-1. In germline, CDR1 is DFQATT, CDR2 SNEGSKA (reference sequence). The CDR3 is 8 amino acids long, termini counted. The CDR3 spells CSAREKFL.

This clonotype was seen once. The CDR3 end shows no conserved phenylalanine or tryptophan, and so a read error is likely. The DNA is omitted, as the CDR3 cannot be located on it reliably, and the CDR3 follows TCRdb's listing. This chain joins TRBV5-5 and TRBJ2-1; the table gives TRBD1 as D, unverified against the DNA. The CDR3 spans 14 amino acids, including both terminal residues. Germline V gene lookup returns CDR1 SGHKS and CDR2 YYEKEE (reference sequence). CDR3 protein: CASSSAMGGNEKFL.

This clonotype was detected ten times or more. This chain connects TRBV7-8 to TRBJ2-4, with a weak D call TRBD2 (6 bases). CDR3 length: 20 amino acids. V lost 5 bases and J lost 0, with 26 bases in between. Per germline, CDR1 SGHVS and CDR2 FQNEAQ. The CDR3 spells CASSHPMPGTLPLAKNIQYF. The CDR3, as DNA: TGTGCCAGCAGCCACCCGATGCCCGGGACTTTGCCGTTAGCCAAAAACATTCAGTACTTC.

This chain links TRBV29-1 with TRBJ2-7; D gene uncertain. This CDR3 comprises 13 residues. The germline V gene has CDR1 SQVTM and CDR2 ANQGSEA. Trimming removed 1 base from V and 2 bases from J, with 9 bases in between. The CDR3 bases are TGCAGCGTTGAAGGTGACCAGACCTACGAGCAGTACTTC. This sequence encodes CSVEGDQTYEQYF.

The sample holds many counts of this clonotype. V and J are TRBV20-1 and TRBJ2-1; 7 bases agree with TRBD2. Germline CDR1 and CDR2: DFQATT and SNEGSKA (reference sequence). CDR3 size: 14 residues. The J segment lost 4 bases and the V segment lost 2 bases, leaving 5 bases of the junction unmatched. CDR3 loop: CSARSTSDYNEQFF. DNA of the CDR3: TGCAGTGCTAGATCTACTAGCGATTACAATGAGCAGTTCTTC.

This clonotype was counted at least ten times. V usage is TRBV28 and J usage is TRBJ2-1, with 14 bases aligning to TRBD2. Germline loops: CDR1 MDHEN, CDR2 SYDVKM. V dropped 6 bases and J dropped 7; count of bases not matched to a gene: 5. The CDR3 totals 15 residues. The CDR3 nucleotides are TGTGCCAGCAGCTTAGGGACTAGCGGGAGAAATGAGCAGTTCTTC. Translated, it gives CASSLGTSGRNEQFF.

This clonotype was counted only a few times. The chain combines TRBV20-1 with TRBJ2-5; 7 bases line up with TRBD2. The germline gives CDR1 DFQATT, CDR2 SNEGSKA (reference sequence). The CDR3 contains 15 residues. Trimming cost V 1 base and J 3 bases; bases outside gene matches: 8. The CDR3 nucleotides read TGCAGTGCTAGAGTCCGGGGAGGGATGAAAGAGACCCAGTACTTC. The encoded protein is CSARVRGGMKETQYF.

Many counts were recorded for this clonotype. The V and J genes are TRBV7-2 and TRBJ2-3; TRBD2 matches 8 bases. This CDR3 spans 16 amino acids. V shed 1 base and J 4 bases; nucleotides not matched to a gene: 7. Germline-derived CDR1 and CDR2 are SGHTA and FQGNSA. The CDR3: CASSLDPPGGADTQYF. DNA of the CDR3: TGTGCCAGCAGCTTAGATCCCCCCGGGGGGGCAGATACGCAGTATTTT.

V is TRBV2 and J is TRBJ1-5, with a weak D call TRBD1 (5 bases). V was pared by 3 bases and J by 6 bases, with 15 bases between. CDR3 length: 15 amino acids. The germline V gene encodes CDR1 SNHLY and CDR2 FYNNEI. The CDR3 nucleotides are TGTGCCAGCAGTGAGGGGCGGGGGGGTAGTCAGCCCCAGCATTTT. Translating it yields CASSEGRGGSQPQHF.